The rows below give T cell receptor beta chains drawn from one sample of a study of siplizumab effects on memory and regulatory T cells. Sequenced by immunoSEQ multiplex PCR; TCRdb stores in-frame clones only, minus some. Altogether roughly 69,000 clones are present, over 65% being singletons, with the ten largest covering 3.8%. The sequencing input was memory CD4+ T cells sorted from blood. These receptors were obtained from a human donor in good health. Each CDR3 is given with its conserved first and last residue. A D gene is named only where the DNA matches it firmly. The listing skips clone size in some rows; elsewhere it reads once, few, many or a size class.

TGCGCCAGCAGTGAGAACGTACTAGCGGGAGTGGGAGCGCAGTTCTTC	CASSENVLAGVGAQFF	TRBJ2-1	TRBD2	TRBV10-1	-
TGTGCCAGCAGCTTACCCGGTTATCAGCCCCAGCATTTT	CASSLPGYQPQHF	TRBJ1-5	-	TRBV7-2	-
TGTGCCAGCACCCCGGGACAGCAACCTAATCAGCCCCAGCATTTT	CASTPGQQPNQPQHF	TRBJ1-5	TRBD1	TRBV6-5	-
TGTGCCTGGACCCGCCTCCGGGCAAGCGGGGAGCTGTTTTTT	CAWTRLRASGELFF	TRBJ2-2	-	TRBV30	-
TGTGCCAGCAGCTTATCGGAGGGGTTAGCTTTCTTT	CASSLSEGLAFF	TRBJ1-1	-	TRBV7-2	-
TGTGCCAGTAGTATAAGTGCAGGACCCTACGAGCAGTACTTC	CASSISAGPYEQYF	TRBJ2-7	-	TRBV19	few
TGTGCCAGCAGCTTTGGTGTGGGCGCCTACGAGCAGTACTTC	CASSFGVGAYEQYF	TRBJ2-7	-	TRBV7-2	-
TGCAGTGGTCGGAGGACTGAAGCTTTCTTT	CSGRRTEAFF	TRBJ1-1	-	TRBV20-1	-
TGTGCCAGCAGCTTATCCGCAGGGGGCAAAGATACGCAGTATTTT	CASSLSAGGKDTQYF	TRBJ2-3	TRBD1	TRBV7-3	-
TGTGCCAGCAGCTTAGTGGGGGGCTCCGGGGAGCTGTTTTTT	CASSLVGGSGELFF	TRBJ2-2	-	TRBV7-6	-
TGTGCCAGTAGTGAAGAGTCTAATGAAAAACTGTTTTTT	CASSEESNEKLFF	TRBJ1-4	-	TRBV19	-
TGTGCCAGCAGCGTAACAGGGAATCACCAAGAGACCCAGTACTTC	CASSVTGNHQETQYF	TRBJ2-5	-	TRBV6-1	few
TGTGCCAGCAGTTTGATCCTGACCGGGGAGCTGTTTTTT	CASSLILTGELFF	TRBJ2-2	-	TRBV6-5	few
TGTGCCAGCTCACCCTTCGACGGCATGAACACTGAAGCTTTCTTT	CASSPFDGMNTEAFF	TRBJ1-1	-	TRBV18	-
TGTGCCAGCAGCTTAGACCAGGGGGGCTCTTCCTCCTACAATGAGCAGTTCTTC	CASSLDQGGSSSYNEQFF	TRBJ2-1	-	TRBV11-3	-
TGTGCCAGCAGCTTAAGTAGGGGGGACATTCAGTACTTC	CASSLSRGDIQYF	TRBJ2-4	-	TRBV7-9	-
TGTGCCAGCAGTTTTTCGTCTAGCGGGTTTGGTAGTGAGCAGTTCTTC	CASSFSSSGFGSEQFF	TRBJ2-1	TRBD2	TRBV27	-
TGTGCCAGCAGCTCCTTTGACAGGAGAACTGAAGCTTTCTTT	CASSSFDRRTEAFF	TRBJ1-1	-	TRBV11-2	-
TGTGCCAGCAGATACAGGGGAAGCACAGATACGCAGTATTTT	CASRYRGSTDTQYF	TRBJ2-3	TRBD1	TRBV2	-
TGTGCCAGCACGGGACACCCACTCTTCTACGAGCAGTACTTC	CASTGHPLFYEQYF	TRBJ2-7	-	TRBV6-1	-
TGCGCCAGCAGTGAAGGGACGGTGAACACCGGGGAGCTGTTTTTT	CASSEGTVNTGELFF	TRBJ2-2	-	TRBV10-1	-
TGTGCCAGTAGCAATGGGGGGTTCCGGGGTGAAGCTTTCTTT	CASSNGGFRGEAFF	TRBJ1-1	-	TRBV19	-
TGTGCCAGCAGCGCCGGGCCTTTGAACCAGCCCCAGCATTTT	CASSAGPLNQPQHF	TRBJ1-5	-	TRBV9	once
TGCGCCAGCAGCTTGGCTGGGACAGGGGAAGAGACCCAGTACTTC	CASSLAGTGEETQYF	TRBJ2-5	TRBD1	TRBV5-1	-